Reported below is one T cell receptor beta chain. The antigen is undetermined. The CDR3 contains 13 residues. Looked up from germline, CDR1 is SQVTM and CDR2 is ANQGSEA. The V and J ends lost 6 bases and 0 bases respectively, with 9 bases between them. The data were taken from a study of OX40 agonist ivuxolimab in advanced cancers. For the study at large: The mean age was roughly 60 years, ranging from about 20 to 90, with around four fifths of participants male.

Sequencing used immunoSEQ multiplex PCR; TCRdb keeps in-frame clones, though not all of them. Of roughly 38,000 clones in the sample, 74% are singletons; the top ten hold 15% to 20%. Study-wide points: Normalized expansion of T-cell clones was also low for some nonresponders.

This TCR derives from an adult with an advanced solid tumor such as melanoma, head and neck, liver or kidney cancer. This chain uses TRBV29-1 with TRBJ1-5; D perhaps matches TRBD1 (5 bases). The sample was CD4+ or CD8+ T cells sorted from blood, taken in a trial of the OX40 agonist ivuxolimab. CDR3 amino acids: CSVLTDSNQPQHF. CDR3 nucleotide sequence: TGCAGCGTCTTGACAGATAGCAATCAGCCCCAGCATTTT.